Only a few counts were recorded for the clone carrying this T cell receptor (beta chain). No antigen is known for it. Then a second PCR, running about 6 to 11 cycles, was carried out with a sample-barcoded 5' primer and a J-beta primer mix. In TCRdb, the 5' RACE reads were re-called with MiXCR into one record per CDR3 protein. The sample includes about 560,000 distinct CDR3 sequences, about 28% of them seen just once. Researchers collected roughly 10 milliliters of peripheral blood from every single donor. The record originates from a study of blood T cells in healthy people across ages. Findings and limits, study-wide: A conclusive naive versus antigen-experienced comparison was prevented by the unsorted PBMCs. Roughly linear age-related decline in beta diversity appeared, significant by age approximately 41.

CDR1 and CDR2 from the germline V gene are MNHEY and SVGEGT. The CDR3 loop spans 14 amino acids. V was trimmed by 2 bases and J by 1 base, leaving 5 bases between them. These data also formed part of another study, on T cells of mothers and their children.

V usage is TRBV6-2 or TRBV6-3 and J usage is TRBJ1-4; D uncertain. Source material: blood. This clonotype was sampled from a boy between 2 and 10 years old in good health. The CDR3 spells CASSYRRTNEKLFF. In DNA, the CDR3 is TGTGCCAGCAGTTACCGGAGAACTAATGAAAAACTGTTTTTT.